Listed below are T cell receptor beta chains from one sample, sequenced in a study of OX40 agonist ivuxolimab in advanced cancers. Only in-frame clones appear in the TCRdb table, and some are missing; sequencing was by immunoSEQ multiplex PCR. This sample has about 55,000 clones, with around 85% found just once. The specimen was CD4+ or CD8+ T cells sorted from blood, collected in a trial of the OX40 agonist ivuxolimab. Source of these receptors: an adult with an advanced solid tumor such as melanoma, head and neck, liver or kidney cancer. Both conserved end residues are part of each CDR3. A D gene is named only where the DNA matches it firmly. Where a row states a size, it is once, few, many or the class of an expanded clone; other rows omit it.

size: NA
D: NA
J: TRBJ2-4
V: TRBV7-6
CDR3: CASSSAGSEFLVKNIQYF
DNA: TGTGCCAGCAGCTCAGCCGGGAGTGAATTTCTAGTCAAAAACATTCAGTACTTC

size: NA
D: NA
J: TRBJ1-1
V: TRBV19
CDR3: CASSSWESTEAFF
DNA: TGTGCCAGTAGTTCATGGGAAAGCACTGAAGCTTTCTTT

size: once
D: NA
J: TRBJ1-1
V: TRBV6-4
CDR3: CASSDSEDLAFF
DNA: TGTGCCAGCAGTGACTCTGAGGATTTGGCTTTCTTT

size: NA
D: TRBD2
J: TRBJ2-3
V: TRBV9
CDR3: CASSVGGAGVGTDTQYF
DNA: TGTGCCAGCAGTGTAGGCGGAGCGGGAGTGGGCACAGATACGCAGTATTTT

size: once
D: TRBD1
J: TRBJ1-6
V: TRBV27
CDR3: CASSLDRQSSSYNSPLHF
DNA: TGTGCCAGCAGCCTGGACAGGCAGTCCTCCTCATATAATTCACCCCTCCACTTT

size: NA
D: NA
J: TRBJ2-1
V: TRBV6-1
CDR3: CASSEVRRTVNFQFF
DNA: TGTGCCAGCAGTGAAGTAAGGCGGACGGTCAACTTTCAGTTCTTC

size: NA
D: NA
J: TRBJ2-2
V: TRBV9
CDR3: CASSVGPVDTGELFF
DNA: TGTGCCAGCAGCGTAGGTCCGGTGGACACCGGGGAGCTGTTTTTT

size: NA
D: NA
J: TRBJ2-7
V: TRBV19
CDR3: CASSPRTTTLGEQYF
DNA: TGTGCCAGTAGTCCCCGGACAACCACCCTTGGGGAGCAGTACTTC

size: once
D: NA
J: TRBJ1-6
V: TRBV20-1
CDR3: CSARPLGTLHF
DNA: TGCAGTGCTAGACCCCTCGGGACCCTCCACTTT

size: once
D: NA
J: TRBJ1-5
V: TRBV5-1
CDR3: CASSASGDRNQPQHF
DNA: TGCGCCAGCAGCGCAAGTGGCGACAGAAATCAGCCCCAGCATTTT

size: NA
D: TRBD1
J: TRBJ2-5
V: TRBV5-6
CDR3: CASSLRQGIVRETQYF
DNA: TGTGCCAGCAGCTTAAGACAGGGTATTGTCCGGGAGACCCAGTACTTC

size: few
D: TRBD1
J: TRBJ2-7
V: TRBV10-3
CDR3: CAITAGQGVHEQYF
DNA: TGTGCCATCACGGCGGGACAGGGCGTCCACGAGCAGTACTTC

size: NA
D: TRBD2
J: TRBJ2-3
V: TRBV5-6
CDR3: CASERRTSGSLTDTQYF
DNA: TGTGCCAGTGAACGGAGGACTAGCGGTTCACTCACAGATACGCAGTATTTT

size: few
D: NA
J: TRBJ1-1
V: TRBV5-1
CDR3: CASSLGSGSGKNTEAFF
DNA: TGCGCCAGCAGCTTGGGGAGTGGCTCCGGGAAGAACACTGAAGCTTTCTTT

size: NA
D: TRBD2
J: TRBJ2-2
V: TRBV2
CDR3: CASRVTSGSTGELFF
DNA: TGTGCCAGCAGGGTGACTAGCGGATCCACCGGGGAGCTGTTTTTT

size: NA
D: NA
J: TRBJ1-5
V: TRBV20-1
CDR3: CSARVGQPQHF
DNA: TGCAGTGCTAGGGTGGGGCAGCCCCAGCATTTT

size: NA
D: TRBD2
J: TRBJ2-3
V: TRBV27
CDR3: CASRTTSGLSTDTQYF
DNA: TGTGCCAGCAGGACAACTAGCGGGCTAAGCACAGATACGCAGTATTTT

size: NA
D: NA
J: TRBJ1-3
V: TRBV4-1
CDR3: CASSQDPVQGFGNTIYF
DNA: TGCGCCAGCAGCCAAGATCCCGTTCAGGGCTTCGGAAACACCATATATTTT